Shown below are 25 T cell receptor beta chains from a single sample sequenced in a study of T cell responses to AZD1222 COVID-19 vaccine. TCRdb's table, derived via immunoSEQ multiplex PCR, lists solely in-frame clones and lacks some. Among 100,000 to 150,000 clones, about nine tenths were seen once, and the ten largest hold about 4.1%. The sequencing here drew on peripheral blood, taken on day 0 of AZD1222 vaccination. The receptors originated from an adult in good health.

The chain joins TRBV9 to TRBJ1-1; a possible D gene is TRBD1 (5 bases). This CDR3 contains 16 residues. Looked up from germline, CDR1 is SGDLS and CDR2 is YYNGEE. The V end lost 4 bases, the J end lost 6 bases, and 22 bases lay between the germline ends. The CDR3 loop reads CASSPHGMGERAEAFF. The CDR3 coding sequence is TGTGCCAGCAGCCCCCATGGAATGGGGGAAAGGGCTGAAGCTTTCTTT.

This sequence joins TRBV12-3 or TRBV12-4 and TRBJ2-5; D unclear. Trimming left V 6 bases short and J 2 bases short, with 10 bases between. The CDR3 is 13 residues long. This CDR3 reads CASSLQIQETQYF. Here the CDR3 DNA reads TGTGCCAGCAGCTTACAGATTCAAGAGACCCAGTACTTC.

This clone was seen just once. The rearrangement joins TRBV11-2 to TRBJ2-2, with no clear D. V lost 3 bases and J lost 7, with 9 bases in between. Germline CDR1 reads SGHAT; CDR2 reads FQNNGV. This CDR3 has 13 amino acids. The CDR3 sequence: CASSFTIFGELFF. CDR3 in DNA: TGTGCCAGCAGCTTCACGATATTCGGGGAGCTGTTTTTT.

The V call is TRBV9, the J call TRBJ1-1; D perhaps matches TRBD1 (5 bases). V dropped 3 bases and J dropped 3 bases, with 12 bases sitting between them. Germline CDR1 reads SGDLS; CDR2 reads YYNGEE. This CDR3 contains 14 residues. The CDR3 DNA is TGTGCCAGCAGCGGAGGGACTATGCACACTGAAGCTTTCTTT. Encoded protein: CASSGGTMHTEAFF. The full variable domain, in which reference TRBV9 and TRBJ1-1 provide the parts outside the CDR3, is DSGVTQTPKHLITATGQRVTLRCSPRSGDLSVYWYQQSLDQGLQFLIQYYNGEERAKGNILERFSAQQFPDLHSELNLSSLELGDSALYFCASSGGTMHTEAFFGQGTRLTVV.

This clone was detected a few times. The V call is TRBV5-1, the J call TRBJ1-6, with 7 bases aligning to TRBD1. Germline loops: CDR1 SGHRS, CDR2 YFSETQ. CDR3 length equals 15 residues. The ends lost 0 bases at V and 10 bases at J; junction bases unmatched: 7. The CDR3 loop reads CASSLEGRGDSPLHF. The CDR3 bases are TGCGCCAGCAGCTTGGAGGGCAGGGGGGACTCACCCCTCCACTTT.

The V and J genes are TRBV23-1 and TRBJ2-6; D might be TRBD2 (5 bases). TRBV23-1 is noted as an ORF with a role that remains uncertain. V gave up 0 bases and J gave up 3 bases, with 18 bases separating them. The length of the CDR3 is 19 residues. The CDR3 sequence: CASSQSWAGGEDGANVLTF. CDR3 nucleotides: TGCGCCAGCAGTCAATCGTGGGCCGGAGGAGAGGATGGGGCCAACGTCCTGACTTTC.

The chain has TRBV5-1 and TRBJ2-7; D perhaps matches TRBD2 (6 bases). Germline V gene sequence: CDR1 SGHRS, CDR2 YFSETQ. The CDR3 extends over 12 amino acids. V was shortened by 4 bases and J by 5 bases, with 10 bases between the two germline ends. The CDR3 nucleotides read TGCGCCAGCAGCCCCCGCGGGGACGAGCAGTACTTC. This sequence encodes CASSPRGDEQYF.

The gene calls are TRBV19 and TRBJ2-2; 10 positions match TRBD1. V dropped 1 base and J dropped 4; count of bases not matched to a gene: 0. The CDR3 covers 15 residues. Germline CDR1 is LNHDA and CDR2 is SQIVND (reference sequence). The CDR3 loop is CASSIGTGGTGELFF. DNA of the CDR3: TGTGCCAGTAGTATAGGGACAGGGGGCACCGGGGAGCTGTTTTTT. The entire variable domain, with the rest obtained from reference TRBV19 and TRBJ2-2, is as follows: DGGITQSPKYLFRKEGQNVTLSCEQNLNHDAMYWYRQDPGQGLRLIYYSQIVNDFQKGDIAEGYSVSREKKESFPLTVTSAQKNPTAFYLCASSIGTGGTGELFFGEGSRLTVL.

This clone is a singleton in its sample. The rearrangement joins TRBV5-5 to TRBJ1-1; a weak D match, TRBD1 (5 bases). V was clipped by 5 bases and J by 1 base, with 18 bases between them. There are 16 residues in the CDR3. Germline V gene data show CDR1 as SGHKS and CDR2 as YYEKEE (reference sequence). CDR3 coding DNA: TGTGCCAGCAGGGGTACCCTCGGGGGTGGGAACACTGAAGCTTTCTTT. Its translation: CASRGTLGGGNTEAFF.

V is TRBV19 and J is TRBJ1-5; perhaps TRBD1 as D (5 bases). The ends were cut back, 9 bases at V and 1 base at J, with 13 bases in the middle. The length of the CDR3 is 14 residues. Per the germline V gene, CDR1 is LNHDA and CDR2 is SQIVND (reference sequence). Here the CDR3 reads CASRRGESNQPQHF. The CDR3 DNA reads as TGTGCCAGCAGAAGGGGAGAGAGCAATCAGCCCCAGCATTTT.

V is TRBV7-2 and J is TRBJ2-1, with a possible D match to TRBD2 (7 bases). Germline V lookup: CDR1 SGHTA, CDR2 FQGNSA. Trimming took off 4 bases at V and 3 bases at J, with 16 bases between the two ends. This CDR3 region has 16 residues. The DNA of the CDR3 is TGTGCCAGCAGCTCACGAGGGGGGGCCGGCTACAATGAGCAGTTCTTC. Protein product: CASSSRGGAGYNEQFF.

The chain couples TRBV7-6 to TRBJ2-2; D ambiguous. The CDR3 length is 15 residues. Germline values: CDR1 SGHVS, CDR2 FNYEAQ. The V and J ends lost 8 bases and 6 bases respectively, with 19 bases between them. The CDR3 spells CASRPEATPAGELFF. The CDR3 DNA reads as TGTGCCAGCCGCCCCGAGGCGACACCGGCCGGGGAGCTGTTTTTT.

This sequence joins TRBV2 and TRBJ2-5; TRBD2 matches 7 bases. The CDR3 contains 14 residues. The germline V gene encodes CDR1 SNHLY and CDR2 FYNNEI. Trimming cost V 1 base and J 2 bases; bases outside gene matches: 1. The CDR3 DNA reads TGTGCCAGCAGTGAAGTGCGGGGGCAAGAGACCCAGTACTTC. Amino acid sequence: CASSEVRGQETQYF.

The genes are TRBV6-4 and TRBJ1-2, with 10 bases that match TRBD1. Germline V gene data show CDR1 as MRHNA and CDR2 as SNTAGT. This CDR3 comprises 15 residues. V was clipped by 6 bases and J by 3 bases; unmatched bases: 7. The CDR3 DNA reads as TGTGCCAGCAGCCTGACAGGGGGCGCAGACTATGGCTACACCTTC. Amino acids: CASSLTGGADYGYTF.

V gene TRBV15 combines with J gene TRBJ2-5; TRBD2 matches 13 bases. This CDR3 has 16 residues. The V gene end was trimmed by 5 bases and the J gene end by 1 base; junction bases not matched to a gene: 4. Germline lookup yields CDR1 LNHNV and CDR2 YYDKDF (reference sequence). The CDR3 here is CATSAGLAGVQETQYF. CDR3 nucleotide sequence: TGTGCCACCAGCGCAGGACTAGCGGGAGTCCAAGAGACCCAGTACTTC.

The chain joins TRBV7-8 to TRBJ1-5; tentatively, D is TRBD1 (5 bases). V lost 5 bases, J lost 6 bases, and 23 bases lay in between. Germline CDR1 reads SGHVS; CDR2 reads FQNEAQ. The CDR3 extends over 17 amino acids. In DNA, the CDR3 is TGTGCCAGCAGCGTGTTGGGGGTAGGGGCGAAGGGTCAGCCCCAGCATTTT. Translation gives CASSVLGVGAKGQPQHF.

This clone has just a few counts. This same CDR3 is encoded by further DNA sequences in the sample. The CDR3 nucleotides are TGTGCCATCAGTGAAGGCAGGAATAGCAATCAGCCCCAGCATTTT. It codes for CAISEGRNSNQPQHF. The rearrangement joins TRBV10-3 to TRBJ1-5; D is unclear. Trimming took 3 bases from V and 0 from J, leaving 9 bases between them. CDR1 and CDR2 (germline): ENHRY, SYGVKD. The CDR3 runs to 15 residues.

The DNA of the CDR3 is TGTGCCGCAGGAGCCCTAGCCAAAAACATTCAGTACTTC. It translates to CAAGALAKNIQYF. The chain uses TRBV6-5 and TRBJ2-4, with unresolved D. Germline V CDR1 and CDR2: MNHEY, SVGAGI. The CDR3 covers 13 residues. V gave up 11 bases and J gave up 0 bases, with 11 bases separating them.

This chain connects TRBV5-6 to TRBJ2-7; 9 positions match TRBD1. CDR3 length: 15 residues. With 4 bases clipped from V and 0 bases from J, the junction kept 5 bases outside the gene matches. CDR1 is SGHDT and CDR2 is YYEEEE in the germline V gene. DNA of the CDR3: TGTGCCAGCAGCGAGTACAGGGGGCGCTCCTACGAGCAGTACTTC. This sequence encodes CASSEYRGRSYEQYF.

The chain links TRBV15 to TRBJ1-1; 7 positions agree with TRBD1. The CDR3 is made up of 16 amino acids. Germline-derived CDR1 and CDR2 are LNHNV and YYDKDF (reference sequence). With 3 bases clipped from V and 1 base from J, the junction kept 8 bases outside the gene matches. CDR3 amino acids: CATSSGNRGANTEAFF. For the CDR3, the DNA is TGTGCCACCAGCAGTGGGAACAGGGGCGCGAACACTGAAGCTTTCTTT.

The V call is TRBV3-1 (or the pseudogene TRBV3-2), the J call TRBJ2-3; maybe TRBD2 (5 bases). The germline V gene has CDR1 LGHDT and CDR2 YNNKEL (reference sequence). V was cut by 3 bases and J by 0 bases, with 7 bases left in between. This CDR3 region has 14 residues. The CDR3 sequence: CASSQSGSTDTQYF. The CDR3 DNA sequence: TGTGCCAGCAGCCAGAGCGGAAGCACAGATACGCAGTATTTT.

As DNA, the CDR3 is TGTGCCAGCTCGCCTCAACAGGGGAACACTGAAGCTTTCTTT. This gives the protein CASSPQQGNTEAFF. The genes are TRBV18 and TRBJ1-1; maybe TRBD1 (6 bases). The germline V and J ends were trimmed by 6 bases and 1 base, with 12 bases remaining between them. The CDR3 is made up of 14 amino acids. Per the germline V gene, CDR1 is KGHSH and CDR2 is LQKENI. The entire variable domain, with the rest obtained from reference TRBV18 and TRBJ1-1, is as follows: NAGVMQNPRHLVRRRGQEARLRCSPMKGHSHVYWYRQLPEEGLKFMVYLQKENIIDESGMPKERFSAEFPKEGPSILRIQQVVRGDSAAYFCASSPQQGNTEAFFGQGTRLTVV.

This clone has only one observation. This sequence joins TRBV23-1 and TRBJ2-1; 14 bases line up with TRBD2. TRBV23-1 is an ORF, with its function uncertain. V shed 4 bases and J 5 bases; nucleotides not matched to a gene: 13. This CDR3 is built from 19 residues. The CDR3 sequence is CASSRRRGPGLAGDNEQFF. The DNA of the CDR3 is TGCGCCAGCAGTCGGCGACGGGGGCCGGGACTAGCGGGGGACAATGAGCAGTTCTTC.

The V call is TRBV4-1, the J call TRBJ1-5; no definite D call. Germline lookup yields CDR1 MGHRA and CDR2 YSYEKL. This CDR3 has 14 amino acids. Trimming shortened V by 0 bases and J by 0 bases, and 3 bases separated the two germline ends. The CDR3 sequence: CASSQENSNQPQHF. As DNA, the CDR3 is TGCGCCAGCAGCCAAGAGAATAGCAATCAGCCCCAGCATTTT.

This chain uses TRBV7-2 with TRBJ1-2; D remains unclear. V lost 1 base and J 8 bases, leaving 11 bases between the germline ends. There are 13 residues in the CDR3. The germline V gene encodes CDR1 SGHTA and CDR2 FQGNSA. The CDR3 protein is CASSLETFSGYTF. CDR3 DNA sequence: TGTGCCAGCAGCTTAGAGACCTTCTCGGGCTACACCTTC.